This TCR beta chain emerged from a study of T cell responses to AZD1222 COVID-19 vaccine. A note on this clone: Its antigen is unidentified.

This CDR3 comprises 16 residues. Trimming took 6 bases from V and 0 from J; bases not matched to a gene: 7. CDR1 and CDR2 (germline): MDHEN, SYDVKM. Broader study findings: Among spike-specific TCRs, nearly half reportedly target unmutated variant regions. Seropositivity was recorded at baseline in only six AZD1222 recipients.

Method: immunoSEQ multiplex PCR; TCRdb's copy keeps in-frame clones and lacks some. Here the sample spans about 150,000 clones, more than 85% being singletons. Sequencing was performed on peripheral blood, taken after recovery from COVID-19. The chain uses TRBV28 and TRBJ1-3; 8 bases are a match to TRBD1. This TCR came from an adult who had recovered from COVID-19. The CDR3 spells CASSPGTGVSGNTIYF. The CDR3 nucleotides read TGTGCCAGCAGCCCCGGGACAGGAGTCTCTGGAAACACCATATATTTT.